Sequencing of this T cell receptor beta chain was carried out in a study of cytomegalovirus exposure and HLA in healthy donors (dated 2017 in TCRdb). General notes on the study: According to an earlier analysis of a few hundred of the donors, 150 million to 200 million T cells yielded 117 million unique TCR beta sequences and 250 to 350 Gb of sequence data. An early release covering just under 650 HLA-typed donors comprised approximately 290 gigabases of sequencing data and tens of millions of unique TCR sequences. Of the 300 to 500 genotyped donors, 65% to 90% were placed in the genetic ancestry cluster associated with self-reported Caucasian donors. The aim of the study was to test whether cataloging public T cell receptors could identify signatures of past pathogen exposure. The study used immunosequencing to profile the T cell repertoires of 670 or so subjects and linked those repertoires to cytomegalovirus serostatus. In addition to the first cohort of 500 to 850 subjects, a separate validation cohort of some 120 different subjects was used. To predict cytomegalovirus infection status, the study brought together high-throughput TCR immunosequencing, statistical association of individual TCRs with disease status, and machine learning. A later analysis re-analyzed previously published TCR beta repertoires from about 600 donors and added high-resolution HLA genotyping to study TCR occurrence patterns. Rather than using new phenotypic data, the later analysis identified candidate immune exposures from TCR beta sequences and from how often those sequences occurred across donors. An earlier analysis of roughly 600 of the donors used high-throughput TCR beta sequencing to judge whether each TCR beta V gene segment behaved as functional or pseudogenic. Donor age, sex, ethnicity and CMV serostatus were compiled together with the repertoire data. In a later genetic analysis, genome-wide SNP genotypes for about 65% of the 666 donors were used, and that subset was treated as a discovery cohort. Every discovery cohort repertoire had been produced on one sequencing platform. HLA typing covered class I and class II loci at four-digit resolution. Typing coverage varied by locus: 629-630 donors for A, B, C, DRB1 and DQB1; approximately 520 for DQA1; about 570 for DPA1; under 490 for DPB1. Four to six DR-DQ haplotypes were handled as single units for association and clustering because linkage in the cohort was strong. Across 398 genotyped donors of the cohort, an average of about 240,000 unique TCR beta nucleotide sequences per donor were sequenced, and 15% to 20% of those sequences were non-productive.

Receptors were amplified or captured by the immunoSEQ multiplex PCR assay. For the multiplex PCR, a mixture combining 60 forward primers for TCR Vbeta segments and 13 reverse primers for TCR Jbeta segments was used. Amplification of the CDR3 region of rearranged TCR beta genes was performed with a multiplex PCR assay on genomic DNA. The Illumina HiSeq System was used to sequence the amplified TCR beta libraries as 87-base-pair reads. On the study's bioinformatics: A later analysis counted 65 million to 90 million unique TCR beta chains across the approximately 700 repertoires, and some 11 million of these chains were shared by at least two donors. To remove PCR and sequencing errors, raw reads were error-corrected and collapsed into unique sequences using a nearest-neighbor algorithm that merged closely related sequences. Alignment of CDR3 sequences to IMGT reference sequences was used to assign V, D and J gene segments. For a sequence to be retained, a match of at least six nucleotides was required to both a V gene segment and a J gene segment. A rearrangement counted as productive if the CDR3 had no stop codons and remained in frame with V and J, and every other rearrangement counted as non-productive. CDR3 was defined by IMGT convention, running from the second conserved V-encoded cysteine to the conserved J-encoded phenylalanine. The earlier analysis of roughly 590 of the donors excluded any sequence lacking an unambiguous match to a single V gene segment. In an earlier analysis of 500 to 750 of the donors, V segments were called functional above 56.7% productive rearrangements and were called segregating when the between-donor standard deviation exceeded 5%. A statistical classification framework was developed to diagnose cytomegalovirus status using the catalog of TCR beta chain sequences. In a later analysis, V and J genes were assigned by comparing TCR nucleotide sequences against IMGT/GENE-DB human TR gene sequences. A later analysis assigned CDR3 sequences and most-parsimonious VDJ recombination scenarios with the TCRdist pipeline. A later analysis defined each TCR beta chain by its CDR3 amino acid sequence plus V-gene family, and excluded reads lacking a unique V-gene family. A later analysis removed several hundred highly shared, low-generation-probability nucleotide sequences to deal with suspected cross-contamination and a sequencing artifact. A later analysis calculated a clonal expansion index for each public chain from normalized within-repertoire ranks of inferred template counts. In a later analysis, generation probabilities were computed with a VDJ recombination model fitted to out-of-frame rearrangements, and the resulting probabilities were checked against IGoR. In a later analysis, hypergeometric tests were used to score TCR-TCR, TCR-HLA and TCR-CMV co-occurrence, with a repertoire-size bias correction applied to TCR pairs. False discovery rates were estimated in a later analysis by permuting HLA or CMV assignments 20 times. In a later analysis, co-occurring TCRs were grouped with DBSCAN, and TCRdist sequence similarity was added when clustering was performed within HLA-allele-positive subsets. Repertoires with fewer than 30,000 or more than 120,000 public chains, plus five repertoires with anomalous nucleotide sharing, were excluded from co-occurrence clustering. TCRdb mirrors the immuneACCESS table, restricted to in-frame sequences. Some clones are absent from its copies; in checked studies, under half trace to an unresolved V gene, and the reason for the others is unknown. That table is the source of V, J and clone size, and D and trimming were worked out from the DNA. This sample holds 100,000 to 150,000 clones; around 74% were observed only once. The leading ten clones occupy 4% to 4.5% of the sample.

What the authors observed across the whole study: In a later analysis, HLA-associated TCR beta chains were found to be more clonally expanded and to have lower generation probabilities than equally common non-associated chains. It was suggested by the authors that the approach could potentially be generalized to other disease states and immunological phenotypes. Most CMV-associated TCR beta chains appeared to be HLA-restricted in a later analysis, and the HLA associations seemed to be driven largely by CMV exposure. A total of around 150 TCR beta chains were listed by the study as associated with cytomegalovirus. Roughly uniform sequencing depth across donors was assumed in presence/absence analyses, although this assumption may not hold. In a later analysis, TCR association rates were found to vary across HLA loci, with the most associated TCRs seen for DRB1 alleles and the fewest for HLA-C alleles. The classifier was reported to diagnose cytomegalovirus status with high specificity and sensitivity in both the original and validation cohorts. According to a later analysis, parvovirus B19, influenza, CMV and Epstein-Barr virus appeared linked to several top co-occurrence clusters. Some 15 rarely observed V segments, including chromosome 9 orphons, were excluded from the earlier analysis of 550 to 700 of the donors because counts were too low. Because HLA typing was missing for some donors at each locus, association tests included only the typed subset. A later genetic analysis associated a missense DCLRE1C variant with V-gene and J-gene trimming of TCR beta chains, and an independent cohort replicated the association. A further reported finding was that TCR beta sequences accurately predicted the HLA-A and HLA-B alleles for most subjects in the first cohort. Some IMGT-functional V segments, including TRBV6-2 and TRBV6-3, could not be distinguished by the 87-base-pair reads and were therefore excluded. In this cohort, only TCR beta chains were sequenced, and detectable features were limited by the absence of alpha or paired-chain data. Linkage disequilibrium might explain the correlated functional status among segregating V segments, but an unknown experimental factor could not be ruled out. According to a later genetic analysis, donors in an Asian-associated ancestry cluster had fewer N-insertions in productive TCRs than the approximately 670-donor mean. In an earlier analysis of some 500 of the donors, most TCR beta V segments were observed in productive rearrangements about 87% or about 30% of the time, broadly matching IMGT annotations. A group of highly shared sequence variants was considered likely to be a technical artifact of the sequencing pipeline. When HLA alleles, especially DR and DQ, strongly co-occurred, attributing TCR associations to individual alleles was difficult. Most TCR sequences were seen in very few donors, while some public TCRs were found in many individuals. In a later analysis, about 16,000 TCR beta sequences were associated with specific HLA alleles at a false discovery rate of 0.05. A few of the identified cytomegalovirus-associated TCR beta chains were confirmed in vitro to be specific for cytomegalovirus antigens. CMV serostatus was the only immune exposure information available for the cohort.

The cohort consisted of 670 or so healthy bone marrow donors. Cohort members were all nominally healthy when sampled, although unrecorded immune exposures were likely present. The donor tested CMV seropositive and was one of the 289 seropositive cohort members. A peripheral blood sample was collected from each donor, and TCR beta sequencing was performed on peripheral blood mononuclear cells. Genomic DNA was extracted from the blood cell samples with the Qiagen DNeasy Blood Extraction Kit. V is cut by 0 bases and J by 4 bases, and the space between the germline ends is 6 bases. From the cysteine up to the phenylalanine, the CDR3 has a length of 14 residues. Only the CDR3 portion is preserved as DNA: 42 bases, with reading frame beginning at the first base. Taken from the germline V gene, the CDR1 and CDR2 loops are MNHEY and SVGAGI. As regards this clone: Its binding antigen is unknown. No base quality information exists; no much larger clone differs at one position.

The sequence links TRBV6-5 to TRBJ2-2, and perhaps TRBD2 as D gene, on 6 matching bases. This sequence originates from a woman aged 45-65 years in good health and CMV-seropositive. Sequencing was performed on PBMCs. The sequence in DNA is TGTGCCAGCAGTTACTCCGGGGGCACCGGGGAGCTGTTTTTT. Translated, it reads CASSYSGGTGELFF.